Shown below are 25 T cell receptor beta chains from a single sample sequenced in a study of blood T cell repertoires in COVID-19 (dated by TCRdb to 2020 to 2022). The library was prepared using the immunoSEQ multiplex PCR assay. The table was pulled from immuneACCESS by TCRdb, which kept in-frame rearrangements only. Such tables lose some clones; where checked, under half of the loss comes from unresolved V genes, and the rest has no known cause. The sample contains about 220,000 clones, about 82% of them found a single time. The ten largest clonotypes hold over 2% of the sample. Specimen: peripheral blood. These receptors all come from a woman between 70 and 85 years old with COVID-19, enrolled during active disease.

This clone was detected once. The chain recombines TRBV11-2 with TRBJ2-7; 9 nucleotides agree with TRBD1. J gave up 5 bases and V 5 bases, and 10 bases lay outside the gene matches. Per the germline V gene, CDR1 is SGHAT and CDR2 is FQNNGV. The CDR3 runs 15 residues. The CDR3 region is CASSQLTGGMDEQYF. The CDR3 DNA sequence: TGTGCCAGCAGCCAACTAACAGGGGGCATGGACGAGCAGTACTTC. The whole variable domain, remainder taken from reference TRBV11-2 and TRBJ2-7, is EAGVAQSPRYKIIEKRQSVAFWCNPISGHATLYWYQQILGQGPKLLIQFQNNGVVDDSQLPKDRFSAERLKGVDSTLKIQPAKLEDSAVYLCASSQLTGGMDEQYFGPGTRLTVT.

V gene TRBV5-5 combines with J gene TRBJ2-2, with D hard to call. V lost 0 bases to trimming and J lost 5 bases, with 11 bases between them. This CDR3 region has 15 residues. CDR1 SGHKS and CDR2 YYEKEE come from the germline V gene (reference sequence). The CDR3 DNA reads TGTGCCAGCAGCTTGGAACAGTCGGATACCGGGGAGCTGTTTTTT. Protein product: CASSLEQSDTGELFF.

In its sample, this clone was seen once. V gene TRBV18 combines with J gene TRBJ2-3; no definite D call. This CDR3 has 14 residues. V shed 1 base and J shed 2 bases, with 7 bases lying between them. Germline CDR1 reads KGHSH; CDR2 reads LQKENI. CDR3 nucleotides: TGTGCCAGCTCACCACGAAGAGACACAGATACGCAGTATTTT. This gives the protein CASSPRRDTDTQYF.

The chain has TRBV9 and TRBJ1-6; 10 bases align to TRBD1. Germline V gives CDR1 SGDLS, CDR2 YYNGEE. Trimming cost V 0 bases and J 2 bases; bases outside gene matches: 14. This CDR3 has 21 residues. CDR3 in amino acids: CASSVAPGGQGLIAYNSPLHF. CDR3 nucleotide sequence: TGTGCCAGCAGCGTAGCCCCAGGGGGACAGGGGTTGATCGCCTATAATTCACCCCTCCACTTT.

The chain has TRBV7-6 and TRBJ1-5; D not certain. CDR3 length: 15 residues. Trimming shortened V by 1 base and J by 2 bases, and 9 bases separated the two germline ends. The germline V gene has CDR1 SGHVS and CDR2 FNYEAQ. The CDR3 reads CASSLEVAGNQPQHF. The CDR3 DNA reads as TGTGCCAGCAGCTTAGAGGTTGCGGGCAATCAGCCCCAGCATTTT.

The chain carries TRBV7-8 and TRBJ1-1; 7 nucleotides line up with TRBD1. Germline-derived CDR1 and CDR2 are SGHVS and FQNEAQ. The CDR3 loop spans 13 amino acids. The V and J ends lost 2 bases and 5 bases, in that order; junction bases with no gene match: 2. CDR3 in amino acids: CASSLQGDTEAFF. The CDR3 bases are TGTGCCAGCAGCTTACAGGGGGATACTGAAGCTTTCTTT.

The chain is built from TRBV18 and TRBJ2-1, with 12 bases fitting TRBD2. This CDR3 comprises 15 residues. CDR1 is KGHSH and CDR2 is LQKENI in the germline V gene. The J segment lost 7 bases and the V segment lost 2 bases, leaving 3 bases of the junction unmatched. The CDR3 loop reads CASSPSSGGANEQFF. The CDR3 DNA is TGTGCCAGCTCACCATCTAGCGGGGGGGCTAATGAGCAGTTCTTC.

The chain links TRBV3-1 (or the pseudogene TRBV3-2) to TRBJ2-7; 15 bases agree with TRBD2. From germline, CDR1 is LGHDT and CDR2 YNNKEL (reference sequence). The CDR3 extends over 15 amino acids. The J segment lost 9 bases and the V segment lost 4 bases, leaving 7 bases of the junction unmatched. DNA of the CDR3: TGTGCCAGCAGCCGGGGACTAGCGGGAGGTTATGTGCAGTACTTC. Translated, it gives CASSRGLAGGYVQYF.

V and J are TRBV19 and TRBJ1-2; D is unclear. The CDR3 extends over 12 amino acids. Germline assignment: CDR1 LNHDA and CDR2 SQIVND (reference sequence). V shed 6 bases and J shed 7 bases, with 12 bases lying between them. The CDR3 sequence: CASRQETGGYTF. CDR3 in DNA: TGTGCCAGTAGGCAGGAAACTGGTGGCTACACCTTC. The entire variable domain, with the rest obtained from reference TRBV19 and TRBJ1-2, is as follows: DGGITQSPKYLFRKEGQNVTLSCEQNLNHDAMYWYRQDPGQGLRLIYYSQIVNDFQKGDIAEGYSVSREKKESFPLTVTSAQKNPTAFYLCASRQETGGYTFGSGTRLTVV.

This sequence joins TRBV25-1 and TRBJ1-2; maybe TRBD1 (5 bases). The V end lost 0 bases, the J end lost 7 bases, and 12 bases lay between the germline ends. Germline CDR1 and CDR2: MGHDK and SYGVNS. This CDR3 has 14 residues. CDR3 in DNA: TGTGCCAGCAGTGAATATAAAGGGGCAGTTGGCTACACCTTC. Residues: CASSEYKGAVGYTF.

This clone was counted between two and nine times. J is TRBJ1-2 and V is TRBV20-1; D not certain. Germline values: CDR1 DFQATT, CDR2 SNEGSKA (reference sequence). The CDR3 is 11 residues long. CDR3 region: CRFQDPGGYTF. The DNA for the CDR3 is TGCAGATTCCAGGATCCTGGAGGCTACACCTTC.

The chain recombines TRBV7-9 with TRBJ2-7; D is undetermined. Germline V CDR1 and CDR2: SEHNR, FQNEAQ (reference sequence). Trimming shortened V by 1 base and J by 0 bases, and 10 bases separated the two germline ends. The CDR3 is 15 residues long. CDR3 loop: CASSLGQTPSYEQYF. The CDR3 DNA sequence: TGTGCCAGCAGCTTAGGTCAGACTCCCTCCTACGAGCAGTACTTC.

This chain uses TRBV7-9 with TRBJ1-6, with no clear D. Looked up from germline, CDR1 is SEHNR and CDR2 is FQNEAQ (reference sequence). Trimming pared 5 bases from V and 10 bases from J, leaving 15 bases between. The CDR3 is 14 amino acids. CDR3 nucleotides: TGTGCCAGCAGCAACTCAGGCAATTGGTCACCCCTCCACTTT. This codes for CASSNSGNWSPLHF.

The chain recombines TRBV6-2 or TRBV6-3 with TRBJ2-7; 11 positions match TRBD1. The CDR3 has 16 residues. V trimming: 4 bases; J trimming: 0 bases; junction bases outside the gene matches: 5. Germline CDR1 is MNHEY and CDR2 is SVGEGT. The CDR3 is CASSSRDRGVSYEQYF. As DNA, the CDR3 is TGTGCCAGCAGTTCTCGGGACAGGGGGGTCTCCTACGAGCAGTACTTC.

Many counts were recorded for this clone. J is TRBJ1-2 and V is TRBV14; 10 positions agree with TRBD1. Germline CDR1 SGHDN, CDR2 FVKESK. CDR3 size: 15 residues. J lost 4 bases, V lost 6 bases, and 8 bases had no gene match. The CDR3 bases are TGTGCCAGCAGTCCCGGGACAGGGGCCTCCTATGGCTACACCTTC. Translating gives CASSPGTGASYGYTF.

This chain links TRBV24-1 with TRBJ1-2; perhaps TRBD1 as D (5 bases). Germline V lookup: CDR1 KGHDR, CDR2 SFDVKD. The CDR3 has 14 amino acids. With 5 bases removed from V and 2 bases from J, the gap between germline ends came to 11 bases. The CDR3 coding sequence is TGTGCCACCAGTGTAACAGGTGGGAACTATGGCTACACCTTC. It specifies CATSVTGGNYGYTF.

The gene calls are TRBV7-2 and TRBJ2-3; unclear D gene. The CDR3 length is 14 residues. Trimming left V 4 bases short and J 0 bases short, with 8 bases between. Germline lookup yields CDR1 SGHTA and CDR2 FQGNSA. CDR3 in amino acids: CASSSPSSTDTQYF. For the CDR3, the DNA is TGTGCCAGCAGCTCTCCGTCTAGCACAGATACGCAGTATTTT.

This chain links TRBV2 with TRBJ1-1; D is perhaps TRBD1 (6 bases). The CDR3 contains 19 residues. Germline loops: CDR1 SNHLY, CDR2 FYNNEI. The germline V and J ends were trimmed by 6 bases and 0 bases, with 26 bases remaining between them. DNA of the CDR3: TGTGCCAGCAGCCCAAGACCGCGGGGGGGGCAGGGGATGAACACTGAAGCTTTCTTT. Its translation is CASSPRPRGGQGMNTEAFF.

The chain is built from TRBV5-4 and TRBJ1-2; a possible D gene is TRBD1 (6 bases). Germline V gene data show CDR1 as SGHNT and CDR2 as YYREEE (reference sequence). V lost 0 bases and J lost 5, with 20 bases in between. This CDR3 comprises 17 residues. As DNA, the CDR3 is TGTGCCAGCAGCTTGGGGGCTTTTGAGACAGGCGTATATGGCTACACCTTC. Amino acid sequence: CASSLGAFETGVYGYTF.

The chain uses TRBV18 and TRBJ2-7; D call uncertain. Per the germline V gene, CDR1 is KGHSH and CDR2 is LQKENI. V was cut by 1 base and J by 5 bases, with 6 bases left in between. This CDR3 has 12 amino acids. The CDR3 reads CASSPQQDEQYF. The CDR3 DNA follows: TGTGCCAGCTCACCACAGCAGGACGAGCAGTACTTC.

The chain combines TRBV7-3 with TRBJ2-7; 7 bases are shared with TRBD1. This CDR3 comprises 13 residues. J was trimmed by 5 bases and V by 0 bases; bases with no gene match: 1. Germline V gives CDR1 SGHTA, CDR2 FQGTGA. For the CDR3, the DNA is TGTGCCAGCAGCTTAACACAGGGGAACGAGCAGTACTTC. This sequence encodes CASSLTQGNEQYF.

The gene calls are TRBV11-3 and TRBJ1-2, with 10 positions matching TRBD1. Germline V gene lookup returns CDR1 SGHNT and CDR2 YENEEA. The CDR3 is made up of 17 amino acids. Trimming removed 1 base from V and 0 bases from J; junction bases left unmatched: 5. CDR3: CASSLGDRGYPNYGYTF. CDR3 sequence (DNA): TGTGCCAGCAGCTTAGGGGACAGGGGCTACCCTAACTATGGCTACACCTTC.

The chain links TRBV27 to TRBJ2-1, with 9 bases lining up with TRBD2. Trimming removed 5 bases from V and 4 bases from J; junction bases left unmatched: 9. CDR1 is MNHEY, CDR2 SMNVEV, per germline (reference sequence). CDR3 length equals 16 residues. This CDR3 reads CASSPRLAGSYNEQFF. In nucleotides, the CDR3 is TGTGCCAGCAGTCCCCGCCTAGCGGGATCTTACAATGAGCAGTTCTTC.

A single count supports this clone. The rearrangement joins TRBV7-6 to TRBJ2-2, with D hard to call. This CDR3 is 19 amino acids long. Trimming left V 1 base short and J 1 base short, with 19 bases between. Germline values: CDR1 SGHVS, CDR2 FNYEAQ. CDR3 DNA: TGTGCCAGCAGCTTAGAAGGTTTTCTGCCTTCAGGGAACACCGGGGAGCTGTTTTTT. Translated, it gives CASSLEGFLPSGNTGELFF.

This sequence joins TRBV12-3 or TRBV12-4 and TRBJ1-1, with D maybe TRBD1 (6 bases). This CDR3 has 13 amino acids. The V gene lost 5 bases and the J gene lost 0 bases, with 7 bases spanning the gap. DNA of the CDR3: TGTGCCAGCAGTACAGGGATGAACACTGAAGCTTTCTTT. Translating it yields CASSTGMNTEAFF.